This T cell receptor (beta chain) originates from a study of vaccination effects on CD4 cells after COVID-19. Study summary: Subjects were given two BNT162b2 or mRNA-1273 vaccine doses. Wells of more than 1.5 million PBMC each were grown with about 9.8 IU/ml IL-2 and roughly 10 ug/ml peptides.

TCRdb's copy holds only in-frame clones and misses some; the assay was immunoSEQ multiplex PCR. The data contain around 30,000 clones, over 55% of them singletons. A word on this clone: Its target is not known.

Between days 9 and 11 of culture, CD4+ T cells were separated out. None of the vaccinated had previously contracted SARS-CoV-2, and their nucleocapsid antibodies tested negative. IL-2 medium was substituted for half the medium on days 3 and 7. This CDR3 has 14 amino acids. V lost 0 bases to trimming and J lost 5 bases, with 10 bases between them. Germline CDR1 reads MGHRA; CDR2 reads YSYEKL. This chain uses TRBV4-1 with TRBJ2-5; TRBD2 is a possible D gene (5 bases). The clonotype comes from a human donor who received a COVID-19 vaccine. The sample here was CD4+ T cells from PBMCs cultured without peptide, taken before COVID-19 vaccination. The CDR3 region is CASSQDGRRETQYF. CDR3 in DNA: TGCGCCAGCAGCCAAGATGGCAGGAGGGAGACCCAGTACTTC.